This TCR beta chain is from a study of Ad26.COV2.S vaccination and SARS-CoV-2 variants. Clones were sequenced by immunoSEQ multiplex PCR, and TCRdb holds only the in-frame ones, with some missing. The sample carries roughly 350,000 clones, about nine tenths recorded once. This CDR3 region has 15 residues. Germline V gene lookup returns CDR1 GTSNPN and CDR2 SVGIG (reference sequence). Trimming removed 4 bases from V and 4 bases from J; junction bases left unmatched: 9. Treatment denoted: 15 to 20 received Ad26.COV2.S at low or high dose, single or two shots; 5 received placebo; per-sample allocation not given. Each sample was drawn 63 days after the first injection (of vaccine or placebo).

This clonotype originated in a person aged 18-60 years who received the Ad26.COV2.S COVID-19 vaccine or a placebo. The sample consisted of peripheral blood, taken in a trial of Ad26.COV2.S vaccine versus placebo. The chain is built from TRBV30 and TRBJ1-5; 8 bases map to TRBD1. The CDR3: CAWTRGQGRNQPQHF. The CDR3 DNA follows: TGTGCCTGGACCCGAGGACAGGGCAGGAATCAGCCCCAGCATTTT. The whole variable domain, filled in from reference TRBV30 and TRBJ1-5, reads SQTIHQWPATLVQPVGSPLSLECTVEGTSNPNLYWYRQAAGRGLQLLFYSVGIGQISSEVPQNLSASRPQDRQFILSSKKLLLSDSGFYLCAWTRGQGRNQPQHFGDGTRLSIL.